This T cell receptor (beta chain) came from a study of blood T cell repertoires in COVID-19. Background on the study: Acute-phase and convalescent COVID-19 samples originated in the United States, Italy and Spain. The cDNA or gDNA used as material had been derived from T cells, B-cell-depleted T cells, or PBMCs.

Clones were sequenced by immunoSEQ multiplex PCR, and TCRdb holds only the in-frame ones, with some missing. The sample holds some 390,000 clones, about nine tenths seen once. Germline V CDR1 and CDR2: SGHAT, FQNNGV. Trimming took 7 bases from V and 0 from J, leaving 22 bases between them. The CDR3 has 18 residues. Residents of approximately 25 US areas, aged roughly 18 to 89 years, made up the participants. Cohort placement rested on clinical history that participants reported themselves. This clone was recorded once. Sequenced material: PBMCs or T cells enriched from blood (not recorded which). This chain joins TRBV11-2 and TRBJ1-3; D remains unclear. The sequence was obtained from a woman aged 30 to 39 who had recovered from COVID-19. CDR3 sequence (DNA): TGTGCCAGCACCACTGGGCGACGCGGGCTAACCTCTGGAAACACCATATATTTT. It specifies CASTTGRRGLTSGNTIYF.